These T cell receptor beta chains were read from a single sample in a study of blood T cell repertoires in COVID-19. Using immunoSEQ multiplex PCR, the repertoire was profiled, and TCRdb retains in-frame clones only, with some absent. In the table there are fewer than 200,000 clones, about four fifths of which are singletons. The specimen sequenced was peripheral blood. Receptor source: an elderly woman with acute or convalescent COVID-19. CDR3s include the opening cysteine and the closing phenylalanine or tryptophan. D genes are given only for firm matches. Some rows mark clone size as missing; the rest say once, few, many or name a class of expanded clone.

D gene	clone size	V gene	J gene	CDR3 DNA	CDR3 protein
TRBD2	.	TRBV7-2	TRBJ2-1	TGTGCCAGCAGCCCCACCGGTAAACTAGCGGGAGGCGAGCAGTTCTTC	CASSPTGKLAGGEQFF
.	.	TRBV5-5	TRBJ1-3	TGTGCCAGCAGCTTCGCCTCGGACAACTCTGGAAACACCATATATTTT	CASSFASDNSGNTIYF
.	.	TRBV5-6	TRBJ1-1	TGTGCCAGCAGCCAAATTCTGAACACTGAAGCTTTCTTT	CASSQILNTEAFF
.	.	TRBV30	TRBJ2-7	TGTGCCTGGAGTGCAGCACGAACGGGCTACGAGCAGTACTTC	CAWSAARTGYEQYF
TRBD2	.	TRBV28	TRBJ2-1	TGTGCCAGCAGTCGAGGACTAGACTTAACTTACAATGAGCAGTTCTTC	CASSRGLDLTYNEQFF
.	few	TRBV28	TRBJ1-4	TGTGCCAGCAGACCTCCGGGGAAATCTGAAAAACTGTTTTTT	CASRPPGKSEKLFF
TRBD1	.	TRBV5-4	TRBJ2-1	TGTGCCAGCAGCCGGGGACAGGGGGTGAATGAGCAGTTCTTC	CASSRGQGVNEQFF
TRBD2	.	TRBV7-2	TRBJ2-3	TGTGCCAGCAGCTCCGGGGGGGGCACAGATACGCAGTATTTT	CASSSGGGTDTQYF
TRBD2	few	TRBV2	TRBJ2-7	TGTGCCAGCAGTGCCGGGAGGTACGAGCAGTACTTC	CASSAGRYEQYF
.	.	TRBV7-8	TRBJ1-1	TGTGCCGGGCGGCGGGTCATGAACACTGAAGCTTTCTTT	CAGRRVMNTEAFF
.	once	TRBV12-5	TRBJ2-5	TGTGCTAGTGGCGGAGGGTTAGTGGAAGAGACCCAGTACTTC	CASGGGLVEETQYF
TRBD2	.	TRBV5-1	TRBJ2-7	TGCGCCAGCAGCTTGGCAGGAGCGGGAGTATCCTTACTACGCGAGCAGTACTTC	CASSLAGAGVSLLREQYF
.	.	TRBV4-3	TRBJ2-6	TGCGCCAGCAGCCAAGAACCGAAACGGGGGATTCTCTCTGGGGCCAACGTCCTGACTTTC	CASSQEPKRGILSGANVLTF
TRBD1	.	TRBV7-6	TRBJ1-4	TGTGCCAGCAGCTTTCGGACAGGGGGTCCAAGTTATGAAAAACTGTTTTTT	CASSFRTGGPSYEKLFF
.	.	TRBV30	TRBJ1-5	TGTGCCTGGAGTGGGACACCCAATCAGCCCCAGCATTTT	CAWSGTPNQPQHF
TRBD2	.	TRBV19	TRBJ2-3	TGTGCCAGTAGTACCCTGACTAGCGGGGGGGCGGAAGATACGCAGTATTTT	CASSTLTSGGAEDTQYF
.	once	TRBV7-2	TRBJ2-2	TGTGCCAGCAGCTTAGGAGGGGGAGCCGGGGAGCTGTTTTTT	CASSLGGGAGELFF
TRBD1	.	TRBV29-1	TRBJ2-5	TGCAGCGTTGACCCGGGACAGGGGGTGGGGACCCAGTACTTC	CSVDPGQGVGTQYF
TRBD1	.	TRBV11-2	TRBJ2-6	TGTGCCAGCAGCGCAAGGGACAGGAGTTCCTCTGGGGCCAACGTCCTGACTTTC	CASSARDRSSSGANVLTF
.	.	TRBV5-1	TRBJ2-2	TGCGCCAGCAGGCCAACAGGGACGGTCGGCACCGGGGAGCTGTTTTTT	CASRPTGTVGTGELFF
.	.	TRBV30	TRBJ1-5	TGTGCCTGGAGTGTACAGTCCGGCAATCAGCCCCAGCATTTT	CAWSVQSGNQPQHF
.	once	TRBV18	TRBJ1-1	TGTGCCAGCTCACCACTACCGGACTCGAACACTGAAGCTTTCTTT	CASSPLPDSNTEAFF
TRBD1	once	TRBV19	TRBJ2-5	TGTGCCAGTAGTAGAACCGGGACAGAGGAGACCCAGTACTTC	CASSRTGTEETQYF
.	.	TRBV7-2	TRBJ2-3	TGTGCCAGCAGCCCCCGGAACTTCGCCGGGGGAAATACGCAGTATTTT	CASSPRNFAGGNTQYF
.	.	TRBV7-8	TRBJ2-3	TGTGCCAGCAGCTTAGGTGGGGGGGGGCCCGGATATACGCAGTATTTT	CASSLGGGGPGYTQYF
.	.	TRBV21-1	TRBJ1-2	TGTGCCAGCACCGACAGGATGTATGGCTACACCTTC	CASTDRMYGYTF
.	.	TRBV6-2/TRBV6-3	TRBJ1-6	TGTGCCAGCAGTCCCGGGATTTATAATTCACCCCTCCACTTT	CASSPGIYNSPLHF
TRBD1	.	TRBV6-2/TRBV6-3	TRBJ1-4	TGTGCCAGCAGTTACTCGGCGGGACAGGGGTCGAAGAAACTGTTTTTT	CASSYSAGQGSKKLFF
TRBD2	.	TRBV19	TRBJ2-2	TGTGCCAGTAGAGGGCCGGGACTAGCGGGGGACACCGGGGAGCTGTTTTTT	CASRGPGLAGDTGELFF
TRBD2	.	TRBV4-1	TRBJ2-1	TGCGCCAGCGGGCTAGCGGGGCACAATGAGCAGTTCTTC	CASGLAGHNEQFF
.	.	TRBV1	TRBJ2-1	TGCACCAGCAGCCAGGGGGGCCTAGCGGGAGGGCCCTCCTACAATGAGCAGTTCTTC	CTSSQGGLAGGPSYNEQFF
.	.	TRBV5-4	TRBJ2-3	TGTGCCAGCAGCTTGGGAGGTAGCACAGATACGCAGTATTTT	CASSLGGSTDTQYF
TRBD1	.	TRBV28	TRBJ1-3	TGTGCCAGCATACAACCCACAGGGGTTTCTGGAAACACCATATATTTT	CASIQPTGVSGNTIYF
.	.	TRBV6-5	TRBJ2-7	TGTGCCAGCAGTTACTCGACGCTAGCCTACGAGCAGTACTTC	CASSYSTLAYEQYF
.	.	TRBV7-2	TRBJ1-2	TGTGCCAGCAGCGCGATGCCCGGGGATCATGGCTACACCTTC	CASSAMPGDHGYTF
.	.	TRBV5-1	TRBJ1-2	TGCGCCAGCAGCCCCTCAGCGAGCGGGTATGGCTACACCTTC	CASSPSASGYGYTF
TRBD1	.	TRBV15	TRBJ1-6	TGTGCCACCAGCAGAGGGGGACAGAATTCACCCCTCCACTTT	CATSRGGQNSPLHF
TRBD1	.	TRBV27	TRBJ2-7	TGTGCCAGCAGTTTTGCGGACAGGGTATTAAAGCAGTACTTC	CASSFADRVLKQYF
TRBD2	.	TRBV3-1/TRBV3-2	TRBJ2-3	TGTGCCAGCAGCCAAGAAAGTACGGGACTAGCAAATGCAGATACGCAGTATTTT	CASSQESTGLANADTQYF
TRBD2	once	TRBV10-3	TRBJ2-5	TGTGCCATCAGTACAGGGACTAGCGGGGGGACGGAGACCCAGTACTTC	CAISTGTSGGTETQYF
.	.	TRBV27	TRBJ2-1	TGTGCCAGCAGTCAGCGGTTGGGAAGCAACAATGAGCAGTTCTTC	CASSQRLGSNNEQFF
.	.	TRBV7-9	TRBJ2-3	TGTGCCAGCAGCCGGTTACTCACTGGTAGTAGCACAGATACGCAGTATTTT	CASSRLLTGSSTDTQYF
.	.	TRBV7-8	TRBJ1-2	TGTGCCAGCAGCACAAATTCAGGCTATGGCTACACCTTC	CASSTNSGYGYTF
TRBD1	few	TRBV6-2/TRBV6-3	TRBJ2-7	TGTGCCAGCAGTCCCGTCGGGACAGGGGCACGTCAGGGTTCCGAGCAGTACTTC	CASSPVGTGARQGSEQYF
TRBD2	.	TRBV19	TRBJ2-6	TGTGCCAGTAGTGGCGGGGGGGGCTCTGGGGCCAACGTCCTGACTTTC	CASSGGGGSGANVLTF
TRBD1	.	TRBV5-4	TRBJ2-7	TGTGCCAGCAGCATCGGACAGGGGCGCCACGAGCAGTACTTC	CASSIGQGRHEQYF
TRBD1	.	TRBV2	TRBJ2-7	TGTGCCAGCAGACTGCGGGACAGGGGGGGCGAGCAGTACTTC	CASRLRDRGGEQYF
TRBD1	.	TRBV19	TRBJ1-6	TGTGCCAGTACTTCCGACAGGGGGCTGAATTCACCCCTCCACTTT	CASTSDRGLNSPLHF
.	.	TRBV3-1/TRBV3-2	TRBJ2-7	TGTGCCAGCAGCCAAGGGGCGGGTTGGTCCGAGCAGTACTTC	CASSQGAGWSEQYF
.	.	TRBV19	TRBJ1-1	TGTGCCAGTAGTAAGTGGGGCAGTGGTAAGAACACTGAAGCTTTCTTT	CASSKWGSGKNTEAFF
.	once	TRBV2	TRBJ2-1	TGTGCCAGCAGTGAAGCGCCGGGACAAGCAGCTTACAATGAGCAGTTCTTC	CASSEAPGQAAYNEQFF
.	.	TRBV30	TRBJ2-5	TGTGCCTGGAGTGGAGGGTTAATAGAAGAGACCCAGTACTTC	CAWSGGLIEETQYF
TRBD1	.	TRBV6-2/TRBV6-3	TRBJ1-5	TGTGCCAGCAGTTCGCCGGGACAGGGTAATGCTGGCAATCAGCCCCAGCATTTT	CASSSPGQGNAGNQPQHF
.	.	TRBV5-4	TRBJ1-2	TGTGCCAGCAGCTGGTCGGGGGTCGTGAGTGGCTACACCTTC	CASSWSGVVSGYTF
.	.	TRBV29-1	TRBJ1-1	TGCAGCGGCTGGGGGGGTGGTAAGAACACTGAAGCTTTCTTT	CSGWGGGKNTEAFF
TRBD1	.	TRBV19	TRBJ1-6	TGTGCCAGTACGTCCGGCAGGGGGACACCCCTCCACTTT	CASTSGRGTPLHF
.	.	TRBV18	TRBJ2-7	TGTGCCAGCTCATCAACGGGATATAGCTCCTACGAGCAGTACTTC	CASSSTGYSSYEQYF
.	.	TRBV5-4	TRBJ1-2	TGTGCCAGCAGCCACAGACCCCGAAGGTATGGCTACACCTTC	CASSHRPRRYGYTF
.	.	TRBV29-1	TRBJ1-3	TGCAGCGTTCGATGGAGCTCTGGAAACACCATATATTTT	CSVRWSSGNTIYF
.	.	TRBV5-6	TRBJ2-7	TGTGCCAGCAGCCGAGACTGGAACTACGAGCAGTACTTC	CASSRDWNYEQYF